This TCR beta chain came from a study of regulatory T cells in long-lasting Graves disease. The TCR beta library used iRepertoire HTBI primers with Arm-PCR amplification of CDR3. One entry per CDR3 protein, called by TCRdb with MiXCR from the multiplex PCR reads. The table shows around 240,000 distinct CDR3 sequences, with more than 15% occurring only once. In this sample, this clonotype turned up many times. V lost 0 bases to trimming and J lost 7 bases, with 8 bases between them. The CDR3 totals 13 residues. Germline V gives CDR1 SGHRS, CDR2 YFSETQ. The time point is: newly diagnosed GD, antithyroid drugs for less than 3 months. PBMCs were the source of the RNA used for TCR sequencing. These data were likewise used in another study, on T cells in Graves' hyperthyroidism and ophthalmopathy.

The chain uses TRBV5-1 and TRBJ1-5; the D is unclear. The TCR sequence derives from a woman in her 30s with Graves disease. This sample comprised peripheral blood mononuclear cells (PBMCs), obtained at new diagnosis, from a patient treated with antithyroid drugs. CDR3 nucleotides: TGCGCCAGCAGCTTGGGACCGCAACAGCCCCAGCATTTT. This translates into CASSLGPQQPQHF.